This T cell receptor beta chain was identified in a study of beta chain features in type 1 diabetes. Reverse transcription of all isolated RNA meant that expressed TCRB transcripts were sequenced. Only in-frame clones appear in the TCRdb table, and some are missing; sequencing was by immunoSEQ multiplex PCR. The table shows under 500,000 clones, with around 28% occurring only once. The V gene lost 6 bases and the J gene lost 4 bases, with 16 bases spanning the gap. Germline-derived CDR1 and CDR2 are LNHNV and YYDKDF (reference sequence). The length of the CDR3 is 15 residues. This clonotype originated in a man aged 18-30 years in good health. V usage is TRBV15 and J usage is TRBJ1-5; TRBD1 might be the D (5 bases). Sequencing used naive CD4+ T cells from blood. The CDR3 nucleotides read TGTGCCACCAGGCCTGGTGGGGACGGGAATCAGCCCCAGCATTTT. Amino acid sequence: CATRPGGDGNQPQHF.